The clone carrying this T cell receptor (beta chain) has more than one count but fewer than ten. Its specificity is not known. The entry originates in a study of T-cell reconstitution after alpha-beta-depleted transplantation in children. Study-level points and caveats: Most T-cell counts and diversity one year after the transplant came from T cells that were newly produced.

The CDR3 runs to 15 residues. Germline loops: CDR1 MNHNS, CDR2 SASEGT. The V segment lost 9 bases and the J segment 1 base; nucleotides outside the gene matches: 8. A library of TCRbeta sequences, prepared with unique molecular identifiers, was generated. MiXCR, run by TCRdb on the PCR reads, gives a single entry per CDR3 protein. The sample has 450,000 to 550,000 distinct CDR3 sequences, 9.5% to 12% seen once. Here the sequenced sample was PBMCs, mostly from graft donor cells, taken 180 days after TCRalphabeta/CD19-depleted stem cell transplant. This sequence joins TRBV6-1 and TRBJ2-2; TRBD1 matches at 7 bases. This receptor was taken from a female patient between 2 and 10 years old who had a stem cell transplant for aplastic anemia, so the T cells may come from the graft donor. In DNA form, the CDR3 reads TGTGCCAGTACTCTTCGACAGGGGAACACCGGGGAGCTGTTTTTT. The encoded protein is CASTLRQGNTGELFF.